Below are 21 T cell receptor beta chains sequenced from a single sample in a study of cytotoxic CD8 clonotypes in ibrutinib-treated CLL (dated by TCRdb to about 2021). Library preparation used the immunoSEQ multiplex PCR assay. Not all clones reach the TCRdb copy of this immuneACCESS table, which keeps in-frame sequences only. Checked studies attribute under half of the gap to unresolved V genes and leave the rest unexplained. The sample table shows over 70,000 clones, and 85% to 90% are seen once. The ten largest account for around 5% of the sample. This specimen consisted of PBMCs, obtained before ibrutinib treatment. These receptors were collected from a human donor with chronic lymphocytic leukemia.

As DNA, the CDR3 is TGTGCCAGCAGTCCCTCCACTATCGAAAACACCATATATTTT. This translates into CASSPSTIENTIYF. J is TRBJ1-3 and V is TRBV28, with D unresolved. The germline V gene has CDR1 MDHEN and CDR2 SYDVKM. This CDR3 region has 14 residues. V lost 5 bases, J lost 6 bases, and 14 bases lay in between.

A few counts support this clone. The CDR3 reads CASSPDRGAYEQYF. The CDR3 bases are TGTGCCAGCAGTCCGGACAGGGGCGCCTACGAGCAGTACTTC. The chain has TRBV27 and TRBJ2-7; 9 bases match TRBD1. The germline CDR1 and CDR2 sequences are MNHEY and SMNVEV (reference sequence). CDR3 size: 14 residues. V dropped 5 bases and J dropped 2; count of bases not matched to a gene: 4.

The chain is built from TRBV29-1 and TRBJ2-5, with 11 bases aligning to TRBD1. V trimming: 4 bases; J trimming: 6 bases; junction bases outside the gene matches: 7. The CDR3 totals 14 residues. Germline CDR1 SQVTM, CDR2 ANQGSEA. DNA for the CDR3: TGCAGCGTTGTGCGGACAGGGGGCGGTAAGACCCAGTACTTC. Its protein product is CSVVRTGGGKTQYF. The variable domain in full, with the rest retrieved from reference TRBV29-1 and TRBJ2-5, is SAVISQKPSRDICQRGTSLTIQCQVDSQVTMMFWYRQQPGQSLTLIATANQGSEATYESGFVIDKFPISRPNLTFSTLTVSNMSPEDSSIYLCSVVRTGGGKTQYFGPGTRLLVL.

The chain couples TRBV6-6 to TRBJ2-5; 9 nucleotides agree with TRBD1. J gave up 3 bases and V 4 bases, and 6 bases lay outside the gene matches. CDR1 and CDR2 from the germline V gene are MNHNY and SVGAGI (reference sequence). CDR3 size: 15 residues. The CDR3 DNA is TGTGCCAGCAGTTTGCCGGGACAGGGCAAAGAGACCCAGTACTTC. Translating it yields CASSLPGQGKETQYF.

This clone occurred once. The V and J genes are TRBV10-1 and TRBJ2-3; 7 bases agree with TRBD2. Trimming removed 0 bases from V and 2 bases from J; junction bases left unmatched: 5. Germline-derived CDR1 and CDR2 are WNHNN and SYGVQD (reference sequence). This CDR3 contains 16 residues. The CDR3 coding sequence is TGCGCCAGCAGTGAGTCGGGCGGGAGAGTCACAGATACGCAGTATTTT. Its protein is CASSESGGRVTDTQYF.

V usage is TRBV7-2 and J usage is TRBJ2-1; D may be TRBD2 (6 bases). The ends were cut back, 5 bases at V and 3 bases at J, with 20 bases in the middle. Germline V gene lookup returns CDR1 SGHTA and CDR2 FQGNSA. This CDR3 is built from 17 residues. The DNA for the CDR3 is TGTGCCAGCAGCCCGAACCTCCTAGCGTCCAACTACAATGAGCAGTTCTTC. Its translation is CASSPNLLASNYNEQFF.

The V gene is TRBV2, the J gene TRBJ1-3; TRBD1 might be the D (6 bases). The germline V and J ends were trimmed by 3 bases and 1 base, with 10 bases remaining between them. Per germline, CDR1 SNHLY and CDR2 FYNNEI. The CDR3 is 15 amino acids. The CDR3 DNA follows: TGTGCCAGCAGTGACGGGGGGGCGTCTGGAAACACCATATATTTT. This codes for CASSDGGASGNTIYF.

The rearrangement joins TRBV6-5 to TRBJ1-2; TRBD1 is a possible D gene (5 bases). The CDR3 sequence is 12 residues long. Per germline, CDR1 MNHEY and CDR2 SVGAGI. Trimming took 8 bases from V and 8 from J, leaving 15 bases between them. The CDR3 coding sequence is TGTGCCAGCGAAGAGAGGGGTGGCGGCTACACCTTC. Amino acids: CASEERGGGYTF.

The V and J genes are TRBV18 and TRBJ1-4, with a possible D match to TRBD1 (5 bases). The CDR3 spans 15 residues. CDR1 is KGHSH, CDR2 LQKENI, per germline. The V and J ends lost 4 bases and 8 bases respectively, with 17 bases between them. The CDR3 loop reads CASSLVPGTEEKLFF. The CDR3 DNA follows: TGTGCCAGCTCACTCGTTCCCGGGACGGAGGAAAAACTGTTTTTT.

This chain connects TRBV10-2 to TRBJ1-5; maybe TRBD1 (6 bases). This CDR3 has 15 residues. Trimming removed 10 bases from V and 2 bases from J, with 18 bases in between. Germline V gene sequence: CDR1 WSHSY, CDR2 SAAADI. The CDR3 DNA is TGCGCCACCCAACCTGACCGGACAGGCAATCAGCCCCAGCATTTT. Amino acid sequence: CATQPDRTGNQPQHF.

The CDR3 protein is CASSLAQGRLDQPQHF. The CDR3 DNA reads as TGTGCCAGCAGCTTGGCGCAGGGGAGATTGGATCAGCCCCAGCATTTT. V and J are TRBV5-6 and TRBJ1-5, with a weak D call TRBD1 (6 bases). This CDR3 contains 16 residues. From germline, CDR1 is SGHDT and CDR2 YYEEEE. Trimming took 0 bases from V and 5 from J, leaving 15 bases between them. Using reference TRBV5-6 and TRBJ1-5 for the parts outside the CDR3, the full variable domain is DAGVTQSPTHLIKTRGQQVTLRCSPKSGHDTVSWYQQALGQGPQFIFQYYEEEERQRGNFPDRFSGHQFPNYSSELNVNALLLGDSALYLCASSLAQGRLDQPQHFGDGTRLSIL.

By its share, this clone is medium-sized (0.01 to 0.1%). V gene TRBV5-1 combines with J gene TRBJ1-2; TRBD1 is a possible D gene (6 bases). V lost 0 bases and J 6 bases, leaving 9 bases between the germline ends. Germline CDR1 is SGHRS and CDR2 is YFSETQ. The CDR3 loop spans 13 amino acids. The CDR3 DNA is TGCGCCAGCAGCTTGGAGGCAGGGGATGGCTACACCTTC. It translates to CASSLEAGDGYTF.

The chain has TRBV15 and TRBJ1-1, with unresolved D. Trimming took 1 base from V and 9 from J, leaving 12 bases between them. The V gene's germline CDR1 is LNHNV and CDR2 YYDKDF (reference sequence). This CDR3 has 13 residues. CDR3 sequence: CATSRVGLGQAFF. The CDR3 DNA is TGTGCCACCAGCAGAGTAGGCCTGGGCCAAGCTTTCTTT.

The DNA for the CDR3 is TGCGCCAGCAGCCAAGGTAGCGGGAGCACGGGGGCCAACGTCCTGACTTTC. This sequence encodes CASSQGSGSTGANVLTF. The chain is built from TRBV4-1 and TRBJ2-6; 9 positions match TRBD2. The V gene end was trimmed by 1 base and the J gene end by 4 bases; junction bases not matched to a gene: 5. The V gene's germline CDR1 is MGHRA and CDR2 YSYEKL. The CDR3 runs 17 residues.

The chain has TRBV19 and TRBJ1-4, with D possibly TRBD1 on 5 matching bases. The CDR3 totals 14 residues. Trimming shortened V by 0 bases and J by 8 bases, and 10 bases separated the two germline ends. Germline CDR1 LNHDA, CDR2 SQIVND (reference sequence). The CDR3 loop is CASSIDGGTEKLFF. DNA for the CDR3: TGTGCCAGTAGTATAGATGGGGGAACCGAAAAACTGTTTTTT.

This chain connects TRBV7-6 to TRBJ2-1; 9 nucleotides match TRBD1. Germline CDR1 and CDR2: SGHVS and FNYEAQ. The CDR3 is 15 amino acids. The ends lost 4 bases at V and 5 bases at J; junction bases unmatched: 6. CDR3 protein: CASSWGTGNHNEQFF. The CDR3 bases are TGTGCCAGCAGCTGGGGGACAGGGAACCACAATGAGCAGTTCTTC.

CDR3 region: CASSRTKIGGGGYEQYF. The CDR3, as DNA: TGTGCCAGCAGCCGCACCAAAATAGGGGGCGGGGGCTACGAGCAGTACTTC. The chain carries TRBV11-3 and TRBJ2-7, with D possibly being TRBD1 or TRBD2 (7 bases each). Germline assignment: CDR1 SGHNT and CDR2 YENEEA. Deletions cut 5 bases from V and 3 bases from J, with 23 bases between. The CDR3 consists of 17 residues. The complete variable domain, with remaining parts taken from reference TRBV11-3 and TRBJ2-7, reads EAGVVQSPRYKIIEKKQPVAFWCNPISGHNTLYWYLQNLGQGPELLIRYENEEAVDDSQLPKDRFSAERLKGVDSTLKIQPAELGDSAVYLCASSRTKIGGGGYEQYFGPGTRLTVT.

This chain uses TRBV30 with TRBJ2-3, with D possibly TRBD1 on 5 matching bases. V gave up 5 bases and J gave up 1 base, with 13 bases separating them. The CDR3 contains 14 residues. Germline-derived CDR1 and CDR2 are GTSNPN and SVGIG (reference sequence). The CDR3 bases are TGTGCCTGGGGACGGCAGGGTGGCACAGATACGCAGTATTTT. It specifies CAWGRQGGTDTQYF.

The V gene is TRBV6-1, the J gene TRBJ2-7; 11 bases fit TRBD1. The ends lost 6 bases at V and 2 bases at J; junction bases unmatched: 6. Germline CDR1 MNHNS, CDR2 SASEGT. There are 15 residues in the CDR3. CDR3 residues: CASSPGQGAPYEQYF. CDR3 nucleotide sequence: TGTGCCAGCAGCCCCGGACAGGGGGCTCCCTACGAGCAGTACTTC.

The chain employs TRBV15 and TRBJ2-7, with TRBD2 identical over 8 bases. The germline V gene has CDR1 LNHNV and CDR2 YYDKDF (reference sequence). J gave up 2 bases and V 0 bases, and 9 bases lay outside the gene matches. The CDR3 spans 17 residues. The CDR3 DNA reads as TGTGCCACCAGCAGAGATGGTCCCGGGAGGGTCCCCTACGAGCAGTACTTC. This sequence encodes CATSRDGPGRVPYEQYF.

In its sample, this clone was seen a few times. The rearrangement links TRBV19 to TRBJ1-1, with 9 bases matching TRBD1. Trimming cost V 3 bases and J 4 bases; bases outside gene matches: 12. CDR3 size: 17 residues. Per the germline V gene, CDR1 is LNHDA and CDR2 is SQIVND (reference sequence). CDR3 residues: CASSMGQGYQFGTEAFF. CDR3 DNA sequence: TGTGCCAGTAGTATGGGACAGGGATATCAATTTGGCACTGAAGCTTTCTTT.